This T cell receptor beta chain came from a study of cytomegalovirus exposure and HLA in healthy donors. Notes on the study in general: Accurate HLA-A and HLA-B prediction from TCR beta sequences was reported for most subjects. According to the study, approximately 150 TCR beta chains were cytomegalovirus-associated. Sequencing depth roughly uniform across donors was assumed in presence/absence analyses. The availability of immune exposure information extended only to CMV serostatus.

Vbeta (60) and Jbeta (13) primers were used in the PCR. Some clones are missing from TCRdb's copy, which holds only in-frame ones; the method was immunoSEQ multiplex PCR. Among 110,000 or so clones, about 78% were seen once, and the ten largest hold less than 15%. About this clone itself: Its specificity is unknown.

V was clipped by 4 bases and J by 0 bases; unmatched bases: 6. CDR3 length: 15 residues. Per the germline V gene, CDR1 is MNHNS and CDR2 is SASEGT. The genes are TRBV6-1 and TRBJ2-7; 7 nucleotides line up with TRBD1. The receptor was isolated from a woman aged 40 to 50 in good health and CMV-seropositive. The sequenced material came from PBMCs. CDR3 in DNA: TGTGCCAGCAGTGTTGACAGGGCATCCTCCTACGAGCAGTACTTC. This sequence encodes CASSVDRASSYEQYF.